This TCR beta chain was observed in a study of cytomegalovirus exposure and HLA in healthy donors. Generated by immunoSEQ multiplex PCR, the TCRdb table keeps only in-frame clones and is missing some. There are 250,000 to 300,000 clones in the sample; 65% to 90% occur only once, and over 0.95% lies in the top ten. Concerning this clone itself: Its antigen is still unknown.

Study results and caveats: Using the classifier, cytomegalovirus status was reportedly diagnosed with high specificity and sensitivity.

V lost 4 bases to trimming and J lost 0 bases, with 23 bases between them. The CDR3 has 19 residues. Germline assignment: CDR1 SNHLY and CDR2 FYNNEI. Sequenced material: PBMCs. This clonotype was obtained from a woman aged 18-30 years in good health and CMV-seronegative. The chain joins TRBV2 to TRBJ2-3, with D tentatively TRBD1 (6 bases). The CDR3 DNA follows: TGTGCCAGCAGTGTATTGTGGGACAACGATCCGTCTAGCACAGATACGCAGTATTTT. Translation: CASSVLWDNDPSSTDTQYF.